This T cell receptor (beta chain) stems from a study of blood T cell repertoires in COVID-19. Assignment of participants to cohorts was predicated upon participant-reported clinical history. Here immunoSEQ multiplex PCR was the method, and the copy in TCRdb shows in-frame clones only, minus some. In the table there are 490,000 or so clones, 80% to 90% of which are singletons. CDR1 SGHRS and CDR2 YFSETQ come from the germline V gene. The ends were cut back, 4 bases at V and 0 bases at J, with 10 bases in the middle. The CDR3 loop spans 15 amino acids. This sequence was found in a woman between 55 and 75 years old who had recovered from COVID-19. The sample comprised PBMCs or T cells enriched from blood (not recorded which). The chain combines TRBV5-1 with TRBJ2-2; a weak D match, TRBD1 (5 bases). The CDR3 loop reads CASSPRGPNTGELFF. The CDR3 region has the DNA TGCGCCAGCAGCCCTAGGGGCCCGAACACCGGGGAGCTGTTTTTT.